This is a list of T cell receptor beta chains from one sample in a study of blood T cell repertoires in COVID-19. Sequenced by immunoSEQ multiplex PCR; TCRdb stores in-frame clones only, minus some. In the table there are 330,000 or so clones, about nine tenths of which are singletons. Sequencing was done on a sample of peripheral blood. All receptors come from a man younger than 45 with COVID-19, enrolled during active disease. The CDR3 runs from the conserved cysteine through the conserved F or W. A D gene is named only where the DNA matches it firmly. Some rows have no size entry. The others give once, few or many, or a class for an expanded clone.

v_gene	d_gene	abundance	len	j_gene	CDR3aa	CDR3nt
TRBV5-6	.	.	12	TRBJ2-7	CASSLVNYEQYF	TGTGCCAGCAGCTTGGTAAACTACGAGCAGTACTTC
TRBV18	.	.	15	TRBJ1-6	CASSPGGLSNSPLHF	TGTGCCAGCTCACCAGGGGGGTTAAGTAATTCACCCCTCCACTTT
TRBV6-5	TRBD1	.	15	TRBJ2-2	CAISRGTGSTGELFF	TGTGCCATCTCAAGGGGGACAGGGAGCACCGGGGAGCTGTTTTTT
TRBV29-1	.	few	12	TRBJ1-2	CSAEGQGYGYTF	TGCAGCGCCGAAGGGCAGGGGTATGGCTACACCTTC
TRBV5-1	.	.	16	TRBJ2-6	CASSSGQSSGANVLTF	TGCGCCAGCAGCTCTGGACAGAGCTCTGGGGCCAACGTCCTGACTTTC
TRBV6-5	.	once	15	TRBJ1-4	CASRVLRQRNEKLFF	TGTGCCAGCAGGGTCTTGAGACAGCGAAATGAAAAACTGTTTTTT
TRBV7-3	TRBD2	.	19	TRBJ2-1	CASSLAAAASGGAYNEQFF	TGTGCCAGCAGCTTAGCCGCAGCGGCTAGCGGGGGGGCCTACAATGAGCAGTTCTTC
TRBV10-3	TRBD1	.	14	TRBJ2-7	CAIRGQESNYEQYF	TGTGCCATCAGGGGACAGGAGTCGAACTACGAGCAGTACTTC
TRBV28	.	.	15	TRBJ2-6	CASSRDSSGANVLTF	TGTGCCAGCAGCCGAGACAGCTCTGGGGCCAACGTCCTGACTTTC
TRBV24-1	TRBD2	.	17	TRBJ2-1	CATSGRLAGGSYNEQFF	TGTGCCACCAGTGGAAGACTAGCGGGAGGCTCCTACAATGAGCAGTTCTTC
TRBV7-6	TRBD2	.	17	TRBJ2-3	CASSPRLAGGGTDTQYF	TGTGCCAGCAGCCCCCGACTAGCGGGGGGGGGTACAGATACGCAGTATTTT
TRBV9	TRBD2	.	16	TRBJ2-1	CASSDPRLAGVSEQFF	TGTGCCAGCAGCGATCCCAGACTAGCGGGAGTGAGTGAGCAGTTCTTC
TRBV4-3	TRBD1	.	14	TRBJ1-2	CASSLEGGANGYTF	TGCGCCAGCAGCCTGGAAGGGGGCGCGAATGGCTACACCTTC
TRBV12-3/TRBV12-4	.	.	13	TRBJ1-6	CASSDSRHSPLHF	TGTGCCAGCAGCGACAGCCGGCATTCACCCCTCCACTTT
TRBV5-1	.	.	13	TRBJ1-1	CASSLRSGTEAFF	TGCGCCAGCAGCTTGCGGAGCGGCACTGAAGCTTTCTTT
TRBV6-5	.	.	13	TRBJ1-5	CASGARAREPQHF	TGTGCCAGCGGCGCCAGGGCTCGAGAGCCCCAGCATTTT
TRBV6-5	.	.	16	TRBJ2-7	CASSYSGGRASYEQYF	TGTGCCAGCAGTTACTCGGGCGGCAGGGCATCCTACGAGCAGTACTTC
TRBV4-1	TRBD2	.	15	TRBJ2-7	CASSHSRTSGPQQYF	TGCGCCAGCAGCCACAGTCGGACTAGCGGCCCTCAGCAGTACTTC
TRBV6-2/TRBV6-3	TRBD2	.	18	TRBJ2-7	CASSYSAQGRGGLYEQYF	TGTGCCAGCAGTTACTCGGCCCAGGGGCGGGGGGGCCTCTACGAGCAGTACTTC
TRBV27	.	.	14	TRBJ2-5	CASSLFPGGETQYF	TGTGCCAGCAGTTTATTTCCCGGAGGGGAGACCCAGTACTTC
TRBV9	.	.	12	TRBJ2-1	CASSPGYNEQFF	TGTGCCAGCAGCCCAGGGTACAATGAGCAGTTCTTC
TRBV6-2/TRBV6-3	TRBD1	once	15	TRBJ1-1	CASSYSSDRDTEAFF	TGTGCCAGCAGTTACTCATCTGACAGGGACACTGAAGCTTTCTTT
TRBV11-2	TRBD1	.	16	TRBJ1-2	CASSLSGTGANYGYTF	TGTGCCAGCAGCCTCTCCGGGACAGGGGCCAACTATGGCTACACCTTC
TRBV27	TRBD1	.	16	TRBJ2-2	CASSSYRGRNTGELFF	TGTGCCAGCAGTTCTTACAGGGGGAGGAACACCGGGGAGCTGTTTTTT
TRBV7-9	.	.	17	TRBJ1-1	CASIPGGEGYMSTEAFF	TGTGCCAGCATCCCCGGGGGGGAGGGCTACATGTCCACTGAAGCTTTCTTT
TRBV28	.	.	15	TRBJ1-2	CASSLLAGHGYGYTF	TGTGCCAGCAGTTTACTCGCGGGGCACGGCTATGGCTACACCTTC
TRBV3-1/TRBV3-2	.	.	11	TRBJ1-1	CASSQGSGAFF	TGTGCCAGCAGCCAAGGAAGCGGAGCTTTCTTT
TRBV18	.	.	15	TRBJ2-2	CASSPQGANTGELFF	TGTGCCAGCTCACCACAGGGGGCGAACACCGGGGAGCTGTTTTTT
TRBV19	TRBD2	.	14	TRBJ2-5	CASRTAGGLETQYF	TGTGCCAGTAGGACAGCGGGGGGGCTGGAGACCCAGTACTTC
TRBV27	.	.	15	TRBJ2-2	CASSFRRVDTGELFF	TGTGCCAGCAGTTTCCGCAGGGTGGACACCGGGGAGCTGTTTTTT
TRBV7-2	.	.	15	TRBJ2-7	CASSLNTVDAYEQYF	TGTGCCAGCAGCTTAAATACAGTCGATGCCTACGAGCAGTACTTC
TRBV18	.	.	16	TRBJ1-1	CASSPKSNRVITEAFF	TGTGCCAGCTCACCAAAGTCTAACAGGGTAATCACTGAAGCTTTCTTT
TRBV18	.	once	16	TRBJ2-2	CASSGSRLPNTGELFF	TGTGCCAGCTCGGGGAGCCGACTACCGAACACCGGGGAGCTGTTTTTT
TRBV6-2/TRBV6-3	.	.	13	TRBJ2-7	CASSLSVTYEQYF	TGTGCCAGCAGTTTGTCGGTGACCTACGAGCAGTACTTC
TRBV5-4	.	few	14	TRBJ1-1	CASSPPQGNTEAFF	TGTGCCAGCAGCCCCCCCCAGGGGAACACTGAAGCTTTCTTT
TRBV10-2	.	.	14	TRBJ1-4	CASSERQGGEKLFF	TGCGCCAGCAGTGAGCGGCAGGGAGGGGAAAAACTGTTTTTT
TRBV4-3	.	.	15	TRBJ1-4	CASSPRTPTNEKLFF	TGCGCCAGCAGCCCCCGGACACCAACTAATGAAAAACTGTTTTTT
TRBV19	TRBD2	.	16	TRBJ2-1	CASSASSGRSYNEQFF	TGTGCCAGTAGTGCCTCAAGCGGGAGGTCCTACAATGAGCAGTTCTTC
TRBV7-9	.	.	14	TRBJ2-7	CASSPRTAPYEQYF	TGTGCCAGCTCCCCCCGGACAGCTCCCTACGAGCAGTACTTC
TRBV5-1	TRBD1	.	16	TRBJ2-2	CASSPAGTATAGELFF	TGCGCCAGCAGCCCGGCCGGGACAGCAACGGCCGGGGAGCTGTTTTTT
TRBV28	.	.	16	TRBJ1-1	CASSSPYRVVNTEAFF	TGTGCCAGCAGTTCCCCGTACAGGGTGGTGAACACTGAAGCTTTCTTT
TRBV3-1/TRBV3-2	.	few	14	TRBJ1-3	CASSQVGGGNTIYF	TGTGCCAGCAGCCAAGTAGGCGGTGGAAACACCATATATTTT
TRBV3-1/TRBV3-2	.	.	14	TRBJ1-6	CASSQVAGRSPLHF	TGTGCCAGCAGCCAAGTGGCAGGGCGGTCACCCCTCCACTTT
TRBV3-1/TRBV3-2	.	.	12	TRBJ1-2	CASSQVGSFRAF	TGTGCCAGCAGCCAAGTGGGTTCATTCAGGGCCTTC
TRBV7-8	TRBD1	few	15	TRBJ2-7	CASSSNRDRGGEQYF	TGTGCCAGCAGCTCAAACCGGGACAGGGGAGGTGAGCAGTACTTC
TRBV9	TRBD2	.	18	TRBJ2-3	CASSVTLSGSAGEDTQYF	TGTGCCAGCAGCGTAACCCTTAGCGGGTCCGCTGGTGAAGATACGCAGTATTTT
TRBV5-1	TRBD1	.	14	TRBJ2-7	CASVLGTGSDEQYF	TGCGCCAGCGTCCTCGGGACAGGTTCTGACGAGCAGTACTTC
TRBV12-3/TRBV12-4	.	.	13	TRBJ2-1	CAVQRRQLNEQFF	TGTGCCGTTCAGAGGAGACAGTTAAATGAGCAGTTCTTC
TRBV29-1	.	.	14	TRBJ2-7	CSVVLRDAAYEQYF	TGCAGCGTTGTGCTGCGGGACGCGGCCTACGAGCAGTACTTC
TRBV7-6	TRBD2	.	18	TRBJ2-3	CASSRTSGEQLFTDTQYF	TGTGCCAGCAGCCGGACTAGCGGGGAGCAGCTTTTCACAGATACGCAGTATTTT
TRBV27	TRBD1	.	15	TRBJ2-1	CASSLLGTGPNEQFF	TGTGCCAGCAGTTTACTCGGGACAGGGCCCAATGAGCAGTTCTTC